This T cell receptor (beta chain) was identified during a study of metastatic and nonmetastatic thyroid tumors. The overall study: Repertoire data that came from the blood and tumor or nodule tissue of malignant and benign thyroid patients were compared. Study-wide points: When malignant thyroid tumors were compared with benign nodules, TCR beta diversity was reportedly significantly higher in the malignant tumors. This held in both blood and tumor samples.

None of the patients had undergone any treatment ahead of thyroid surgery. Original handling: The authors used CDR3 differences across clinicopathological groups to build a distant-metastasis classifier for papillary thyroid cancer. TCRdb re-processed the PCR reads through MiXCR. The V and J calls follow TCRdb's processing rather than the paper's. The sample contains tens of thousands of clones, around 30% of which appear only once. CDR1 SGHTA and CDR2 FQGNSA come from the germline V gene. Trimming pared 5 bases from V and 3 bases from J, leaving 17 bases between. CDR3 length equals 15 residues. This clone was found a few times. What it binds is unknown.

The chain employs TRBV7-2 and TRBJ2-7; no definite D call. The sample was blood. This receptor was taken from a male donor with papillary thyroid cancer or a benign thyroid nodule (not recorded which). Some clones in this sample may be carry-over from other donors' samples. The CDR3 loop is CASSPQAESVYEQYF. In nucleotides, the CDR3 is TGTGCCAGCAGCCCTCAGGCAGAGTCCGTCTACGAGCAGTACTTC.